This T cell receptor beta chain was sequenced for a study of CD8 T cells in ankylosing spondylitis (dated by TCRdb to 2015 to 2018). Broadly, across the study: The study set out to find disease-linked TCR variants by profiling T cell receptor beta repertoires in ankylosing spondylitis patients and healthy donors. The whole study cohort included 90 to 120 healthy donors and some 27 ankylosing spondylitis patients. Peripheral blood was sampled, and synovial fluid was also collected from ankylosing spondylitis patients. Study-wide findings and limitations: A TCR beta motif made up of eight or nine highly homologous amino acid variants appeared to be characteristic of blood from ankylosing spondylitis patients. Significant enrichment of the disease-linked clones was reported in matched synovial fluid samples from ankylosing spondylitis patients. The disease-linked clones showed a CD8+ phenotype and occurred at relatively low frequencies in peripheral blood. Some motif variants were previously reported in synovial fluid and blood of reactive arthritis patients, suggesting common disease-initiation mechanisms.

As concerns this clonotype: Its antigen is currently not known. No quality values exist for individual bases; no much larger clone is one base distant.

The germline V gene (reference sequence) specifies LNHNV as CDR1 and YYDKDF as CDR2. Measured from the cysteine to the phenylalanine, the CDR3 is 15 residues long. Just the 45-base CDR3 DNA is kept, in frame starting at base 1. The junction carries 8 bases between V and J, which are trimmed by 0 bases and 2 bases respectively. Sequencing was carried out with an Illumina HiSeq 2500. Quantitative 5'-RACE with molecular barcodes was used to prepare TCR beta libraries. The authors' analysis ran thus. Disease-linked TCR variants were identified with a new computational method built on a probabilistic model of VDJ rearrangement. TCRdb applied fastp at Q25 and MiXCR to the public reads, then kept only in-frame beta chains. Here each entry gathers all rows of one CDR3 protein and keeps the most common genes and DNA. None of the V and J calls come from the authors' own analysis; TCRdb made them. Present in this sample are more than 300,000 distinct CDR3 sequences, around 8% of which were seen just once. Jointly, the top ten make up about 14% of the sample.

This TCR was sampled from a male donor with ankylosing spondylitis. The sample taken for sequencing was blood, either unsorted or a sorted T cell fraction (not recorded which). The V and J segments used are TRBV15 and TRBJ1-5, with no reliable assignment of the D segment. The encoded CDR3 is CATSRDWQGNQPQHF. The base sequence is TGTGCCACCAGCAGAGATTGGCAGGGCAATCAGCCCCAGCATTTT.